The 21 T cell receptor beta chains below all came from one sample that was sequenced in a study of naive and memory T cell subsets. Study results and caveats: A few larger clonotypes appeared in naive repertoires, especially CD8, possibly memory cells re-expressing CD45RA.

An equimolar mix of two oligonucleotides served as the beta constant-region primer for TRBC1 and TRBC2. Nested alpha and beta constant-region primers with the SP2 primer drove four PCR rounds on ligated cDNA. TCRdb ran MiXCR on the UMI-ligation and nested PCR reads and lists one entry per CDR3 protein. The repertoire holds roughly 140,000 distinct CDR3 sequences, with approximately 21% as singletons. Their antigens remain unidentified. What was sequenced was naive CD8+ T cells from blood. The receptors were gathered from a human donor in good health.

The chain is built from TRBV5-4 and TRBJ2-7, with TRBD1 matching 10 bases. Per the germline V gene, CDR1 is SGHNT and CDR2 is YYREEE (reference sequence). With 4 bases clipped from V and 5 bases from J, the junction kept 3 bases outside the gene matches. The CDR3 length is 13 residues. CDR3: CASSGGQGNEQYF. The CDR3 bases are TGTGCCAGCAGCGGGGGACAGGGGAACGAGCAGTACTTC.

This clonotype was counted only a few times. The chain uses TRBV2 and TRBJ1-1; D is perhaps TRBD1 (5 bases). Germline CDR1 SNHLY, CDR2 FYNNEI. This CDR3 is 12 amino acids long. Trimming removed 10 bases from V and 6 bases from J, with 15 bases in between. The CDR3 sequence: CATIGGGAEAFF. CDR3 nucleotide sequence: TGTGCCACCATCGGGGGGGGAGCTGAAGCTTTCTTT.

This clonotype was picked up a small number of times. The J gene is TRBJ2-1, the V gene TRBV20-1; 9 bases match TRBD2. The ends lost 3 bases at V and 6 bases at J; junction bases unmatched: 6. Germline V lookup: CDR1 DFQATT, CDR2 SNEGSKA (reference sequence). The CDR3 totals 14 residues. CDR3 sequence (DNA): TGCAGTGCTAGGGGGCGGGAGGGTCTCAATGAGCAGTTCTTC. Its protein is CSARGREGLNEQFF.

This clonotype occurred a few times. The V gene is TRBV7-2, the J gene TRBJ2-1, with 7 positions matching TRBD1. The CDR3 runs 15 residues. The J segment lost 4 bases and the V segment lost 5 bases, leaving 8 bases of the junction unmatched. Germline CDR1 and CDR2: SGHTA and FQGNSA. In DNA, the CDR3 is TGTGCCAGCAGCCAGACAGGGTCTCTTTACAATGAGCAGTTCTTC. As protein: CASSQTGSLYNEQFF.

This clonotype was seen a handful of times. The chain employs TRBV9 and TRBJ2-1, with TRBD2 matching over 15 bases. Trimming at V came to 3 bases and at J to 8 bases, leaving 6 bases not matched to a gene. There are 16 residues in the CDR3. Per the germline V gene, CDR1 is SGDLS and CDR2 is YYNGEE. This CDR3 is CASSGTSGRARDEQFF. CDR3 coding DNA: TGTGCCAGCAGCGGGACTAGCGGGAGGGCCAGGGATGAGCAGTTCTTC.

DNA of the CDR3: TGTGCCACCCATCCTCGACAGGGGGAGACCCAGTACTTC. Residues: CATHPRQGETQYF. V and J are TRBV6-5 and TRBJ2-5; 8 bases are shared with TRBD1. V was pared by 10 bases and J by 5 bases, with 9 bases of the junction left unmatched. CDR3 size: 13 residues. Germline V gene data show CDR1 as MNHEY and CDR2 as SVGAGI.

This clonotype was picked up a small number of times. CDR3 in amino acids: CATTTDLAGASFNYNEQFF. The CDR3 DNA sequence: TGTGCCACCACGACTGACCTAGCGGGAGCTTCCTTCAACTACAATGAGCAGTTCTTC. V and J are TRBV28 and TRBJ2-1; 10 bases match TRBD2. With V trimmed by 10 bases and J by 3 bases, 21 bases remained unmatched. Germline CDR1 reads MDHEN; CDR2 reads SYDVKM. The CDR3 length is 19 residues.

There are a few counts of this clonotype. The CDR3 coding sequence is TGTGCCAGCAGCTACGTGGCAGGGAGAAGCTACAATGAGCAGTTCTTC. This gives the protein CASSYVAGRSYNEQFF. This chain connects TRBV5-5 to TRBJ2-1; D assignment may be TRBD1 or TRBD2 (5 bases each). The V end lost 3 bases, the J end lost 3 bases, and 16 bases lay between the germline ends. CDR1 and CDR2 (germline): SGHKS, YYEKEE (reference sequence). The CDR3 runs to 16 residues.

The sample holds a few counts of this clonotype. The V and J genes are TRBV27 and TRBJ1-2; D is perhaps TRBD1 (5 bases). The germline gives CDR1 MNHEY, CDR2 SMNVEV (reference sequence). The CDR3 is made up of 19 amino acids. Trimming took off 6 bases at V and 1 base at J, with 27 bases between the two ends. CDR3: CASSPNPTGQNNINYGYTF. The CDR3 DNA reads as TGTGCCAGCAGCCCAAACCCCACAGGACAAAACAACATTAACTATGGCTACACCTTC.

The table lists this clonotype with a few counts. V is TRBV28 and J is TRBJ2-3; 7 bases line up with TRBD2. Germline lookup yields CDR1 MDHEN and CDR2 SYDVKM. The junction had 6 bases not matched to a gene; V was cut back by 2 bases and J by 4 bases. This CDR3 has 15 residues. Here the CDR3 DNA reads TGTGCCAGCAGTTTAGCGGGAGCACTCCCAGATACGCAGTATTTT. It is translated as CASSLAGALPDTQYF.

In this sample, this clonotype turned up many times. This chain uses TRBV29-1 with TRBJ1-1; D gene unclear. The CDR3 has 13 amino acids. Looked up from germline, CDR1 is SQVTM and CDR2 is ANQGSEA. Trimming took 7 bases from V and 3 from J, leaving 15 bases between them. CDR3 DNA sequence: TGCAGCGCCAGGCCTCCCTGGGACACTGAAGCTTTCTTT. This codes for CSARPPWDTEAFF.

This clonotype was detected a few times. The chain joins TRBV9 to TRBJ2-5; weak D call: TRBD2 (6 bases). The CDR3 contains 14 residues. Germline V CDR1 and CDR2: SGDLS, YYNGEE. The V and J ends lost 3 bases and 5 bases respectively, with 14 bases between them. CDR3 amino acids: CASSGRLEGETQYF. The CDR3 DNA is TGTGCCAGCAGCGGCCGACTAGAAGGGGAGACCCAGTACTTC.

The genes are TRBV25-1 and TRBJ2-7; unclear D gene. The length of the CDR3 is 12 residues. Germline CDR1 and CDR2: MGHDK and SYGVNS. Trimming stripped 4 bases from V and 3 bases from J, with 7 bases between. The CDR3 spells CASSVRSYEQYF. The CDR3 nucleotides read TGTGCCAGCAGTGTACGGAGCTACGAGCAGTACTTC.

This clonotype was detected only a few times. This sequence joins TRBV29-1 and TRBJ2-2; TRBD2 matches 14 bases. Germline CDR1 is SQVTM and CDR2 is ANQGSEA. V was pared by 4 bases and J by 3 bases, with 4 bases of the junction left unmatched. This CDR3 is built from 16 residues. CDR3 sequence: CSVATSGRGDTGELFF. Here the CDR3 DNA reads TGCAGCGTTGCGACTAGCGGGAGGGGTGACACCGGGGAGCTGTTTTTT.

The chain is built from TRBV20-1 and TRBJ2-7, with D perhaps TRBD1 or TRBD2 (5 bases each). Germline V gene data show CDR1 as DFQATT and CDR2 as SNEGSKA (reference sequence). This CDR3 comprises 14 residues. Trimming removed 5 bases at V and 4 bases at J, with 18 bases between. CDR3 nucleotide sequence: TGCAGTGCTCGGGACGGAGCAAGAGAATACGAGCAGTACTTC. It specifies CSARDGAREYEQYF.

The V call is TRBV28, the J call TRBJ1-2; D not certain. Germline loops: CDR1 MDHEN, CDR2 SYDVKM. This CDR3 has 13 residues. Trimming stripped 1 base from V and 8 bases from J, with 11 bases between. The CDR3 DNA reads TGTGCCAGCAGTTTATTCGGTAGCTGGGGCTACACCTTC. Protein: CASSLFGSWGYTF.

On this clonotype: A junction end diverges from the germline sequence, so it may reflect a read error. The CDR3 coding sequence is TGTGCCAGCAGCTTGATGTCGGGACAAGTTAGCAATCAGCCCCAGCGTTTT. Translation gives CASSLMSGQVSNQPQRF. This chain joins TRBV7-8 and TRBJ1-5; TRBD1 might be the D (6 bases). From germline, CDR1 is SGHVS and CDR2 FQNEAQ. The CDR3 covers 17 residues.

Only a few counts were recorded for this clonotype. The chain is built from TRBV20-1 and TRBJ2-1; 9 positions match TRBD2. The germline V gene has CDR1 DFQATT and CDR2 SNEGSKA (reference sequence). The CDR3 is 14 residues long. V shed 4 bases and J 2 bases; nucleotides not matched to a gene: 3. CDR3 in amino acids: CSANSGSTYNEQFF. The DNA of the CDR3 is TGCAGTGCTAATAGCGGGAGCACCTACAATGAGCAGTTCTTC.

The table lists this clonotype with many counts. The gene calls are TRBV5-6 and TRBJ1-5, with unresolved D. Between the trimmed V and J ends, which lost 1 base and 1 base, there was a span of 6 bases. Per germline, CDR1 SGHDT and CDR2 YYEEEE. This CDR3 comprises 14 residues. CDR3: CASSLISSNQPQHF. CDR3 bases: TGTGCCAGCAGCTTGATCAGCAGCAATCAGCCCCAGCATTTT.

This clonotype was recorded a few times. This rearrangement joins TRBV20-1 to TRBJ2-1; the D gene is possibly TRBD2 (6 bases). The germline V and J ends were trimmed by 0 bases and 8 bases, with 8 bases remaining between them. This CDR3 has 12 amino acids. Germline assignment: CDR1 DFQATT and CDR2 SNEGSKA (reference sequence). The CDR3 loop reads CSARESGYEQFF. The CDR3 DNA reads TGCAGTGCTAGAGAGAGCGGGTATGAGCAGTTCTTC.

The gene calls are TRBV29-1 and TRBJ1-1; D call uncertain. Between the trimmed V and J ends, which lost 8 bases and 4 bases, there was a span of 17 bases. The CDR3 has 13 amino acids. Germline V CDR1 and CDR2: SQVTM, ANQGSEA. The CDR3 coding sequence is TGCAGCACAAATCTACCGGCGGGCACTGAAGCTTTCTTT. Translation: CSTNLPAGTEAFF.